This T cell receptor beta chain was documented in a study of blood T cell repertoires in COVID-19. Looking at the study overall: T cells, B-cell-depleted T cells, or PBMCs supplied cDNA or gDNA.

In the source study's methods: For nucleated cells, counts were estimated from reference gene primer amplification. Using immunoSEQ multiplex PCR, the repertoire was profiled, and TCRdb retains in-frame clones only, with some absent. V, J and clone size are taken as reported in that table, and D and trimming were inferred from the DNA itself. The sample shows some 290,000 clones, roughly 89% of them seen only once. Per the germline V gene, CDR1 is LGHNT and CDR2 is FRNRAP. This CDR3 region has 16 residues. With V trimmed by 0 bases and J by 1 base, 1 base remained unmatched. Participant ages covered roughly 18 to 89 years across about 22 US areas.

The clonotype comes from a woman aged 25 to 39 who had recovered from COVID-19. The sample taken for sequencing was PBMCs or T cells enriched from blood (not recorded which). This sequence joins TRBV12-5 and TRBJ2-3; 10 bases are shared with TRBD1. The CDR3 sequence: CASGLVGQGGTDTQYF. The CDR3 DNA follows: TGTGCTAGTGGTTTGGTAGGACAGGGGGGCACAGATACGCAGTATTTT.